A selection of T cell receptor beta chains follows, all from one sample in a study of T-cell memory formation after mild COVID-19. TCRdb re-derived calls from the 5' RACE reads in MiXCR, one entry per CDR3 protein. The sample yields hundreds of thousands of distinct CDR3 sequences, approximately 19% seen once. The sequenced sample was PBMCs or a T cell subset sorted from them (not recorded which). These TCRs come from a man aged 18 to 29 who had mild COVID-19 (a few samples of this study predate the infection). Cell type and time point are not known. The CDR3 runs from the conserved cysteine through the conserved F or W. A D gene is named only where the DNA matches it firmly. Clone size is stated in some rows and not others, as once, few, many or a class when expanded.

cdr3_nt: TGTGCCAGCAGTTATGGTACAGATACGCAGTATTTT
cdr3_aa: CASSYGTDTQYF
d_call: -
j_call: TRBJ2-3
v_call: TRBV3-1
clone_size: few

cdr3_nt: TGTGCCAGCAGTCCCCTGACTAGCGGAGGGACAGATACGCAGTATTTT
cdr3_aa: CASSPLTSGGTDTQYF
d_call: TRBD2
j_call: TRBJ2-3
v_call: TRBV27
clone_size: once

cdr3_nt: TGTGCCAGCAGGAGCCGAGGAGGGAGCACAGATACGCAGTATTTT
cdr3_aa: CASRSRGGSTDTQYF
d_call: -
j_call: TRBJ2-3
v_call: TRBV7-9
clone_size: few

cdr3_nt: TGTGCCAGCAGCGTCGGGGGAACCTACTACGAGCAGTACTTC
cdr3_aa: CASSVGGTYYEQYF
d_call: -
j_call: TRBJ2-7
v_call: TRBV9
clone_size: few

cdr3_nt: TGCGCCAGCAGCCGGACAGGGGTTGAAGCTTTCTTT
cdr3_aa: CASSRTGVEAFF
d_call: TRBD1
j_call: TRBJ1-1
v_call: TRBV5-1
clone_size: many

cdr3_nt: TGTGCCAGCAGCCCCAGGGCGGGAGAGGGGGAGCAGTTCTTC
cdr3_aa: CASSPRAGEGEQFF
d_call: TRBD2
j_call: TRBJ2-1
v_call: TRBV7-2
clone_size: few

cdr3_nt: TGTGCCACCAGCAGAGAAAGGGGGAGCACAGATACGCAGTATTTT
cdr3_aa: CATSRERGSTDTQYF
d_call: -
j_call: TRBJ2-3
v_call: TRBV15
clone_size: -

cdr3_nt: TGTGCCAGCATTTTAGAGGTTAGCACTGAAGCTTTCTTT
cdr3_aa: CASILEVSTEAFF
d_call: -
j_call: TRBJ1-1
v_call: TRBV7-2
clone_size: -

cdr3_nt: TGCAGTGGGCGTGTGGGACAGAACACTGAAGCTTTCTTT
cdr3_aa: CSGRVGQNTEAFF
d_call: -
j_call: TRBJ1-1
v_call: TRBV20-1
clone_size: -

cdr3_nt: TGTGCCAGCAGCCCCGGGACAGGGGACGATGAGCAGTTCTTC
cdr3_aa: CASSPGTGDDEQFF
d_call: TRBD1
j_call: TRBJ2-1
v_call: TRBV12-3/TRBV12-4
clone_size: -

cdr3_nt: TGTGCCAGCAGCTTCCTCTCTACCGGGGAGCTGTTTTTT
cdr3_aa: CASSFLSTGELFF
d_call: -
j_call: TRBJ2-2
v_call: TRBV7-2
clone_size: many

cdr3_nt: TGTGCCAGCAGCTTAGCGGTCGGTCGCGGCTACACCTTC
cdr3_aa: CASSLAVGRGYTF
d_call: -
j_call: TRBJ1-2
v_call: TRBV7-2
clone_size: -

cdr3_nt: TGTGCCAGCAGCCAAGAAGGTAACCGCGGGTACGAGCAGTACTTC
cdr3_aa: CASSQEGNRGYEQYF
d_call: -
j_call: TRBJ2-7
v_call: TRBV4-2
clone_size: few

cdr3_nt: TGTGCCAGCAGTTACGATGGGGGGGAAGAGACCCAGTACTTC
cdr3_aa: CASSYDGGEETQYF
d_call: TRBD2
j_call: TRBJ2-5
v_call: TRBV6-6
clone_size: many

cdr3_nt: TGCGCCAGCAGCCGGCAACAGGGGCAGAAAGCTTTCTTT
cdr3_aa: CASSRQQGQKAFF
d_call: TRBD1
j_call: TRBJ1-1
v_call: TRBV4-3
clone_size: few

cdr3_nt: TGTGCCAGCATTCTAACCGCAGGGTCGGGGACCGGGGAGCTGTTTTTT
cdr3_aa: CASILTAGSGTGELFF
d_call: -
j_call: TRBJ2-2
v_call: TRBV6-2/TRBV6-3
clone_size: few

cdr3_nt: TGCGCCAGCAGCCAATCTTTGGGCAGGGAAAAAGGAAACACCATATATTTT
cdr3_aa: CASSQSLGREKGNTIYF
d_call: -
j_call: TRBJ1-3
v_call: TRBV4-1
clone_size: few

cdr3_nt: TGTGCCAGCAGCCCCCGGGAAAAGACCCAGTACTTC
cdr3_aa: CASSPREKTQYF
d_call: -
j_call: TRBJ2-5
v_call: TRBV7-9
clone_size: few

cdr3_nt: TGTGCCAGCAGCTCCGGGACTCCCAATGAGCAGTTCTTC
cdr3_aa: CASSSGTPNEQFF
d_call: -
j_call: TRBJ2-1
v_call: TRBV5-4
clone_size: -

cdr3_nt: TGCAGTGCTCGCTCTGGGACTCCATCCACAGATACGCAGTATTTT
cdr3_aa: CSARSGTPSTDTQYF
d_call: -
j_call: TRBJ2-3
v_call: TRBV20-1
clone_size: -